This T cell receptor (beta chain) stems from a study of T cell changes during pregnancy in multiple sclerosis. This CDR3 has 15 residues. V was trimmed by 6 bases and J by 1 base, leaving 15 bases between them. CDR1 and CDR2 from the germline V gene are LNHDA and SQIVND (reference sequence). The protocol was immunoSEQ multiplex PCR, while the TCRdb copy is restricted to in-frame clones and leaves out a portion. The profile shows fewer than 65,000 clones, roughly 91% of them singletons. This sequence was found in a female donor with multiple sclerosis, enrolled in a pregnancy study. The chain couples TRBV19 to TRBJ2-5; a weak D match, TRBD2 (6 bases). The source material was peripheral blood, sampled before pregnancy. The CDR3 here is CASRSLGGSQETQYF. The CDR3 bases are TGTGCCAGTAGGAGCCTGGGGGGATCCCAAGAGACCCAGTACTTC.